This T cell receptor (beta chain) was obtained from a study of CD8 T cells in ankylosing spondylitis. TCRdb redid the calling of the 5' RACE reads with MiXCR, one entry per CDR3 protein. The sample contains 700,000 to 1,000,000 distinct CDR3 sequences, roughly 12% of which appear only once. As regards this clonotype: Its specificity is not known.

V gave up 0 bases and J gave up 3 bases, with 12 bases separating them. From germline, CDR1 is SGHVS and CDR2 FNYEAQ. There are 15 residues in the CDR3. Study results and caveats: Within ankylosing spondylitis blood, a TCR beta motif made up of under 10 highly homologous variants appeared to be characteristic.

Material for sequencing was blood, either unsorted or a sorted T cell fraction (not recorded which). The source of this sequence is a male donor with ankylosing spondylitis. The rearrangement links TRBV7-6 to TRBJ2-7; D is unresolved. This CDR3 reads CASSLAPGDDYEQYF. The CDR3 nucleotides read TGTGCCAGCAGCTTAGCCCCTGGGGATGACTACGAGCAGTACTTC.